A single sample is the source of the 6 T cell receptor beta chains below, sequenced in a study of blood T cell repertoires in COVID-19 (TCRdb year 2020). To prepare the library, the immunoSEQ multiplex PCR assay was applied. TCRdb provides this immuneACCESS table in a form limited to in-frame rearrangements. Some clones are lacking; in checked studies, under half of them reflect an unresolved V gene, and why the rest are absent is not known. The sample table contains 300,000 or so clones; only one count was recorded for around 84% of them. The ten largest make up about 10% of the sample. Specimen: PBMCs or T cells enriched from blood (not recorded which). These receptor sequences come from a woman younger than 35 who had recovered from COVID-19.

V and J are TRBV5-6 and TRBJ1-2; D remains unclear. The germline V gene has CDR1 SGHDT and CDR2 YYEEEE. The CDR3 extends over 14 amino acids. The V gene lost 0 bases and the J gene lost 7 bases, with 13 bases spanning the gap. CDR3 DNA sequence: TGTGCCAGCAGCTTGGTTGGGGAGGGCTCTGGCTACACCTTC. Encoded protein: CASSLVGEGSGYTF. Drawing the rest from reference TRBV5-6 and TRBJ1-2, the complete variable domain is DAGVTQSPTHLIKTRGQQVTLRCSPKSGHDTVSWYQQALGQGPQFIFQYYEEEERQRGNFPDRFSGHQFPNYSSELNVNALLLGDSALYLCASSLVGEGSGYTFGSGTRLTVV.

The V call is TRBV11-3, the J call TRBJ1-5, with D perhaps matching TRBD1 (5 bases). V dropped 1 base and J dropped 5 bases, with 24 bases sitting between them. Germline V CDR1 and CDR2: SGHNT, YENEEA. This CDR3 has 19 amino acids. CDR3 region: CASSLGQPINSEGHQPQHF. The CDR3 region has the DNA TGTGCCAGCAGCTTAGGACAGCCGATAAATTCAGAAGGGCATCAGCCCCAGCATTTT. Together with reference TRBV11-3 and TRBJ1-5, the CDR3 gives the full variable domain: EAGVVQSPRYKIIEKKQPVAFWCNPISGHNTLYWYLQNLGQGPELLIRYENEEAVDDSQLPKDRFSAERLKGVDSTLKIQPAELGDSAVYLCASSLGQPINSEGHQPQHFGDGTRLSIL.

The chain links TRBV19 to TRBJ2-7, with D perhaps matching TRBD1 (5 bases). Trimming removed 5 bases at V and 2 bases at J, with 19 bases between. Germline CDR1 is LNHDA and CDR2 is SQIVND (reference sequence). The CDR3 covers 16 residues. The CDR3 DNA sequence: TGTGCCAGTAGTGGTCTGCGTGGCAGGGCTCCCTACGAGCAGTACTTC. Translating it yields CASSGLRGRAPYEQYF. The variable domain in full, completed from reference TRBV19 and TRBJ2-7, reads DGGITQSPKYLFRKEGQNVTLSCEQNLNHDAMYWYRQDPGQGLRLIYYSQIVNDFQKGDIAEGYSVSREKKESFPLTVTSAQKNPTAFYLCASSGLRGRAPYEQYFGPGTRLTVT.

This clone appeared a few times. The rearrangement links TRBV4-1 to TRBJ1-6, with D unresolved. The V and J ends lost 0 bases and 5 bases respectively, with 5 bases between them. Germline V gives CDR1 MGHRA, CDR2 YSYEKL. The CDR3 is made up of 14 amino acids. The CDR3 protein is CASSQEANNSPLHF. The CDR3 DNA follows: TGCGCCAGCAGCCAAGAAGCCAATAATTCACCCCTCCACTTT.

This rearrangement joins TRBV19 to TRBJ1-3, with D perhaps matching TRBD1 (5 bases). The CDR3 is 15 residues long. Per the germline V gene, CDR1 is LNHDA and CDR2 is SQIVND (reference sequence). Trimming cost V 6 bases and J 3 bases, with 15 bases left between them. CDR3 sequence (DNA): TGTGCCAGTAGCGGTTTTGGGGGGATTGGAAACACCATATATTTT. Amino acid sequence: CASSGFGGIGNTIYF.

The V call is TRBV19, the J call TRBJ1-1; the match to TRBD1 covers 8 bases. V dropped 5 bases and J dropped 2; count of bases not matched to a gene: 10. The germline V gene has CDR1 LNHDA and CDR2 SQIVND (reference sequence). The CDR3 runs to 16 residues. The DNA of the CDR3 is TGTGCCAGTAGTTTCGGACAGGGAGGGTCAAACACTGAAGCTTTCTTT. Protein sequence: CASSFGQGGSNTEAFF. Variable domain in full (rest from reference TRBV19 and TRBJ1-1): DGGITQSPKYLFRKEGQNVTLSCEQNLNHDAMYWYRQDPGQGLRLIYYSQIVNDFQKGDIAEGYSVSREKKESFPLTVTSAQKNPTAFYLCASSFGQGGSNTEAFFGQGTRLTVV.